This T cell receptor beta chain originates from a study of blood T cell repertoires in COVID-19. Here immunoSEQ multiplex PCR was the method, and the copy in TCRdb shows in-frame clones only, minus some. There are a few hundred thousand clones in the sample; 70% to 90% occur only once, and roughly 0.94% lies in the top ten. The germline V gene encodes CDR1 SGHDT and CDR2 YYEEEE. The length of the CDR3 is 15 residues. V lost 0 bases to trimming and J lost 0 bases, with 7 bases between them. Followed longitudinally, the Seattle patients had been enrolled during active infection. The receptor was derived from a human donor with COVID-19, enrolled during active disease. The donor label of this sample is uncertain. Sample: peripheral blood. V gene TRBV5-6 combines with J gene TRBJ1-3, with D hard to call. As DNA, the CDR3 is TGTGCCAGCAGCTTGGACTGGAGCTCTGGAAACACCATATATTTT. Amino acids: CASSLDWSSGNTIYF.